In this sample, the clone carrying this TCR beta chain turned up a few times. The target antigen is unknown. This CDR3 spans 13 amino acids. The sample belongs to a study of response to subunit inactivated influenza vaccine. General study results and limits: It was the authors' suggestion that each seasonal influenza vaccination recruits few new T cells.

TCRdb re-analysed the RT-PCR reads in MiXCR, keeping a single row per CDR3 protein. The data contain about 520,000 distinct CDR3 sequences, roughly 23% of them seen just once; the ten biggest clones take up 1.9%. The rearrangement uses TRBV21-1 and TRBJ2-7; TRBD1, as called in the table, went unchecked against the DNA. TRBV21-1 counts as a pseudogene. The receptor was isolated from a middle-aged man who received an inactivated influenza vaccine. The material sequenced was CD4+ T cells sorted from PBMCs, taken roughly 5 days after vaccination. The CDR3 nucleotides read TGTGCCAGCAGCAGGCAGGGAAGAAGAGAGCAGTACTTC. Its protein is CASSRQGRREQYF.